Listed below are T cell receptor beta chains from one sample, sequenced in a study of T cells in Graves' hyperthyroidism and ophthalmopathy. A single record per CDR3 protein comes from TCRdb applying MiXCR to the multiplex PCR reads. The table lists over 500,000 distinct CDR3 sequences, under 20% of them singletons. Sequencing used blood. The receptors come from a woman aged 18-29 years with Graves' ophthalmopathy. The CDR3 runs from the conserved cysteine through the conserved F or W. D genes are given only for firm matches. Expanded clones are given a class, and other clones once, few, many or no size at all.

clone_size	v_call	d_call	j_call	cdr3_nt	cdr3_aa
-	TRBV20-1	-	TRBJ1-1	TGCAGTGCTAGAGACGCGGAGGGTTCGTACACTGAAGCTTTCTTT	CSARDAEGSYTEAFF
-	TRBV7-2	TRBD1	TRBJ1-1	TGTGCCAGCAGCTTCTCCAGGGGGTTGAACACTGAAGCTTTCTTT	CASSFSRGLNTEAFF
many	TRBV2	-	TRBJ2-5	TGTGCCAGCGAACCATCGGTTGGGGGGCAAGAGACCCAGTACTTC	CASEPSVGGQETQYF
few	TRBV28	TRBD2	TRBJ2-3	TGTGCCAGCGCCCGACTAGCGGGGCCCACAGATACGCAGTATTTT	CASARLAGPTDTQYF
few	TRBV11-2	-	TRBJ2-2	TGTGCCAGCAGCTTTTCTAGCGCTGGCACCGGGGAGCTGTTTTTT	CASSFSSAGTGELFF
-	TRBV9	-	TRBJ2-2	TGTGCCAGCAGCGCGCAAGGGGGGGACGCCGGGGAGCTGTTTTTT	CASSAQGGDAGELFF
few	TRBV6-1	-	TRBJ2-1	TGTGCCAGCAGTGAACTAGTGGGACCGCCTCCCTACAATGAGCAGTTCTTC	CASSELVGPPPYNEQFF
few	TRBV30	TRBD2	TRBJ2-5	TGTGCCTGGAGTGTACGTAAGGGAACTAGCGGGGGAACCCAAGAGACCCAGTACTTC	CAWSVRKGTSGGTQETQYF
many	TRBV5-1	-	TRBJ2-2	TGCGCCAGCAGCAATACGGGACGGACCAACGCCGGGGAGCTGTTTTTT	CASSNTGRTNAGELFF
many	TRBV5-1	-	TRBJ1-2	TGCGCCAGCAAGCCGTCGCAGTCGGGGGGCTATGGCTACACCTTC	CASKPSQSGGYGYTF
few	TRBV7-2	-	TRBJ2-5	TGTGCCAGCAGCTTAGGGCCGGGGACCGGGACCCAGTACTTC	CASSLGPGTGTQYF
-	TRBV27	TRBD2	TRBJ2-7	TGTGCCAGCAGATTAGCGGGAGCCTTAATTCACGAGCAGTACTTC	CASRLAGALIHEQYF
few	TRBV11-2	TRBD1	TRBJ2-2	TGTGCCAGCAGCTTAGACCAGGACAGGGGGAGGTGGAACACCGGGGAGCTGTTTTTT	CASSLDQDRGRWNTGELFF
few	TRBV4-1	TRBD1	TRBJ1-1	TGTGCCAGCAGCCAGGTGGACAGGGGTACTGAAGCTTTCTTT	CASSQVDRGTEAFF
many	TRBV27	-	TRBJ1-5	TGTGCCAGCAGTTTCCTCGGAGACGTAAGCAATCAGCCCCAGCATTTT	CASSFLGDVSNQPQHF
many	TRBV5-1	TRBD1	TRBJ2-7	TGCGCCAGCAGCTCCTCTGTGGGACAGGGCTCCTACGAGCAGTACTTC	CASSSSVGQGSYEQYF
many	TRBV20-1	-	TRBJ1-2	TGCAGTGCTCCCGTGGGCAACAACTATGGCTACACCTTC	CSAPVGNNYGYTF
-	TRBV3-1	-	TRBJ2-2	TGTGCCAGCAGCCAAGTGCGGGTCTTGAACACCGGGGAGCTGTTTTTT	CASSQVRVLNTGELFF
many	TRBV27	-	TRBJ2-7	TGTGCCAGCAGAAAAAGGACCTTGGAGAGGGCGAGCTCCTACGAGCAGTACTTC	CASRKRTLERASSYEQYF
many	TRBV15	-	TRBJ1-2	TGTGCCACCAGCACCGCCCAGGGTAACTATGGCTACACCTTC	CATSTAQGNYGYTF
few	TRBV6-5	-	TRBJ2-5	TGTGCCAGCAGTTACGGGAACCAAGAGACCCAGTACTTC	CASSYGNQETQYF
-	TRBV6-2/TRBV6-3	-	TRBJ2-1	TGTGCCAGCAGTTACGGAGTCAGGGAGGATGATGAGCAGTTCTTC	CASSYGVREDDEQFF
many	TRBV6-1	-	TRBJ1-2	TGTGCCAGCAGTTACGGCCAGGGAGTAGAGGGCTACACCTTC	CASSYGQGVEGYTF
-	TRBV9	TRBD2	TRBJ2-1	TGTGCCAGCAGCGTAATTGGCGGGAGTGAGCAGTTCTTC	CASSVIGGSEQFF
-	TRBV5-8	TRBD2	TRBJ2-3	TGTGCCAGCAGCCTGGGGACTAGGGGCACAGATACGCAGTATTTT	CASSLGTRGTDTQYF
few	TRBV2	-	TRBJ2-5	TGTGCCAGCGAGGTGGAGACCCAGTACTTC	CASEVETQYF
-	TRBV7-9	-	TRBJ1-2	TGTGCCAGCAGCTTCCGCGACAAAAACTATGGCTACACCTTC	CASSFRDKNYGYTF
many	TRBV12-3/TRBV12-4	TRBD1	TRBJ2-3	TGTGCCAGCAGTCCGGGACAGGGACCAGATACGCAGTATTTT	CASSPGQGPDTQYF
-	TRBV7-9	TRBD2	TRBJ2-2	TGTGCCAGCAGCTTAGGAAGTCTAGCGGGACTCACCGGGGAGCTGTTTTTT	CASSLGSLAGLTGELFF
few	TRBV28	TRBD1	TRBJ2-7	TGTGCCAGCAGTCGGGACAGGGTTAACGAGCAGTACTTC	CASSRDRVNEQYF
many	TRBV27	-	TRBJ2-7	TGTGCCAGCAGTTTTCCCAGGGATAAGGGGCACGAGCAGTACTTC	CASSFPRDKGHEQYF
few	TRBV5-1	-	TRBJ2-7	TGCACCAGCAGCTTGGGGAGCCTGGAGCAGTACTTC	CTSSLGSLEQYF
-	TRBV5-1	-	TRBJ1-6	TGCGCCAGCAGCTTCCAGGAGGCGACCCCTCATTCACCCCTCCACTTT	CASSFQEATPHSPLHF
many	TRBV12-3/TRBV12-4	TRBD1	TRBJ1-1	TGTGCCAGCAGTCCGCCCCCGGACAGGGGGTTGGGGAACACTGAAGCTTTCTTT	CASSPPPDRGLGNTEAFF
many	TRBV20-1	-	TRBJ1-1	TGCAGTGCTAGTTCGGGAGCGGGGAACACTGAAGCTTTCTTT	CSASSGAGNTEAFF
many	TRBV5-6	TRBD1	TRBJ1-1	TGTGCCAGCAGTTCCCCGGGACAGGGGGCTTGGAACACTGAAGCTTTCTTT	CASSSPGQGAWNTEAFF
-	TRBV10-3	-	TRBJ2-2	TGTGCCATCAGTGAAACGGGACGGGTCGGGGAGCTGTTTTTT	CAISETGRVGELFF
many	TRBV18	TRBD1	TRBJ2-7	TGTGCCAGCTCTACCGGGACAGGTAACTACGAGCAGTACTTC	CASSTGTGNYEQYF